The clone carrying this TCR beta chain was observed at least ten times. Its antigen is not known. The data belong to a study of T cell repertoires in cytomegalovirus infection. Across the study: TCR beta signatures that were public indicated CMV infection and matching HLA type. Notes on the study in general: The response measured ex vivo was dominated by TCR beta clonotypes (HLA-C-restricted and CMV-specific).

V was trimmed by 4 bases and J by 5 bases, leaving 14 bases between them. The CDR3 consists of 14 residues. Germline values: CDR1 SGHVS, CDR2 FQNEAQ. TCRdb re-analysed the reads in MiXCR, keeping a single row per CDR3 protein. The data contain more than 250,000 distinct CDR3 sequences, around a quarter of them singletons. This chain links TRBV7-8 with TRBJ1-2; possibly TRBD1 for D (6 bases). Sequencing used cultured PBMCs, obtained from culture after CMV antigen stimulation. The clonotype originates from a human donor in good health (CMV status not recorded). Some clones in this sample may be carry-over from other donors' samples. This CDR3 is CASSSKTGLYGYTF. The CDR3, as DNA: TGTGCCAGCAGCTCGAAGACAGGCCTGTATGGCTACACCTTC.